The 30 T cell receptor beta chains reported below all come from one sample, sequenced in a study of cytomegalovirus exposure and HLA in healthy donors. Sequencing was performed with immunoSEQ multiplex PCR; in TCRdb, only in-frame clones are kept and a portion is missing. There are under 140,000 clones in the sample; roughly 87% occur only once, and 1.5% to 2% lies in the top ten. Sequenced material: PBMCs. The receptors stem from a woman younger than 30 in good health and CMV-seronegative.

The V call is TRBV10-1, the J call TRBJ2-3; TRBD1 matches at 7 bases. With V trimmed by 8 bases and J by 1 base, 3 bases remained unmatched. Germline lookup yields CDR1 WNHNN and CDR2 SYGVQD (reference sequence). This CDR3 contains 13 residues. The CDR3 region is CASADRRTDTQYF. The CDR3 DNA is TGCGCCAGCGCGGACAGGCGCACAGATACGCAGTATTTT.

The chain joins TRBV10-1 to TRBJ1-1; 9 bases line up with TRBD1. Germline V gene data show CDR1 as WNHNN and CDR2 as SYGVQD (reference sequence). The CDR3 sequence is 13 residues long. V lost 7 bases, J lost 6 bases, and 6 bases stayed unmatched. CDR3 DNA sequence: TGCGCCAGCAACCCGGACAGGGGAGCTGAAGCTTTCTTT. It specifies CASNPDRGAEAFF.

CDR3 coding DNA: TGTGCCAGCAGACACCGTGGACAGATCAATCAGCCCCAGCATTTT. It translates to CASRHRGQINQPQHF. The V gene is TRBV6-6, the J gene TRBJ1-5; a weak D match, TRBD1 (6 bases). V lost 6 bases and J 3 bases, leaving 15 bases between the germline ends. The CDR3 length is 15 residues. Germline lookup yields CDR1 MNHNY and CDR2 SVGAGI (reference sequence).

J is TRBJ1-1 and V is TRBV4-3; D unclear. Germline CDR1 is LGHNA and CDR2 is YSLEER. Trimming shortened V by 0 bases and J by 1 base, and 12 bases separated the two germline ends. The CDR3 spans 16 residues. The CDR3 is CASSQEGAPSNTEAFF. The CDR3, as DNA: TGCGCCAGCAGCCAAGAGGGAGCCCCATCGAACACTGAAGCTTTCTTT.

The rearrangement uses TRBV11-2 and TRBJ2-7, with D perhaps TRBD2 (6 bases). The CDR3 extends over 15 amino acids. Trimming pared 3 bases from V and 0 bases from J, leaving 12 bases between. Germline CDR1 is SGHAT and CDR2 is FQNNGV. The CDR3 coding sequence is TGTGCCAGCAGCTTGATCGGGAGATCCTCCTACGAGCAGTACTTC. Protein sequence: CASSLIGRSSYEQYF.

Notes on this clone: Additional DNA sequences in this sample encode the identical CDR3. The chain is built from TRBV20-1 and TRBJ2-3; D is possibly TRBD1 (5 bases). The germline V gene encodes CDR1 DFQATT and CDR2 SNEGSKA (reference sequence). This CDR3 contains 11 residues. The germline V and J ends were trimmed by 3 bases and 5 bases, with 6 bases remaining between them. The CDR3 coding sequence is TGCAGTGCTAGTAGGGGAGATACGCAGTATTTT. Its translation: CSASRGDTQYF.

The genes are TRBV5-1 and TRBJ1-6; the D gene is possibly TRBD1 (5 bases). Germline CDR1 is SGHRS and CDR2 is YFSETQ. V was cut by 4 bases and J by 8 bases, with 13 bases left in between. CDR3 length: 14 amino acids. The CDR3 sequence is CASSQAGRDSPLHF. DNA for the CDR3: TGCGCCAGCAGCCAGGCAGGGAGGGATTCACCCCTCCACTTT.

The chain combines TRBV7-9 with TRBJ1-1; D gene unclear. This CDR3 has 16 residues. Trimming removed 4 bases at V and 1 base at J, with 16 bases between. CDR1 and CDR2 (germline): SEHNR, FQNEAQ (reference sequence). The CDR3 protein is CASSSTMGGTNTEAFF. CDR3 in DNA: TGTGCCAGCAGCTCGACTATGGGCGGCACGAACACTGAAGCTTTCTTT.

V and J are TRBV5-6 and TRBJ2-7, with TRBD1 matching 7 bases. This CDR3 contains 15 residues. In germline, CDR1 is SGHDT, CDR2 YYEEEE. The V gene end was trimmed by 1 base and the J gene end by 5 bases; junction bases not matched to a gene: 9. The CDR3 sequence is CASSLPDRNRNEQYF. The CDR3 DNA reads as TGTGCCAGCAGCTTGCCGGACAGGAACCGCAACGAGCAGTACTTC.

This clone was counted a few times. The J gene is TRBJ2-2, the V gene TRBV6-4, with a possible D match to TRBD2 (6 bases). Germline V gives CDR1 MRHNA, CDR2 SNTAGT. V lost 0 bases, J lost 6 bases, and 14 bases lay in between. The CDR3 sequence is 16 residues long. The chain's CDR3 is CASSDSVSGGPGELFF. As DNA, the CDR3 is TGTGCCAGCAGTGACTCGGTTAGCGGCGGTCCCGGGGAGCTGTTTTTT.

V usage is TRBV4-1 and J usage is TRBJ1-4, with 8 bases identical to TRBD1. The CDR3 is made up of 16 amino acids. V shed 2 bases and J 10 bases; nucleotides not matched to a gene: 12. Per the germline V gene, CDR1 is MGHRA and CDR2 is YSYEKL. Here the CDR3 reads CASSQSDRGVWVKLFF. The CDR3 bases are TGCGCCAGCAGCCAAAGCGACAGGGGAGTTTGGGTAAAACTGTTTTTT.

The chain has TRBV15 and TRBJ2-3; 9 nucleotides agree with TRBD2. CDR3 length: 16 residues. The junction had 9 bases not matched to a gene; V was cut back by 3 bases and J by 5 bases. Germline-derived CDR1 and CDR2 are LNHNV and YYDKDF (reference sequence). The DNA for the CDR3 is TGTGCCACCAGCAGGGGACTAGCTTTGGGACAAGATACGCAGTATTTT. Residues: CATSRGLALGQDTQYF.

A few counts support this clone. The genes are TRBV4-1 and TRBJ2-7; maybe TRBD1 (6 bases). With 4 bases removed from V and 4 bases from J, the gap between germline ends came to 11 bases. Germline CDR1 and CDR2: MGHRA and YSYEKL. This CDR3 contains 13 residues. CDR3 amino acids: CASSLQQGYEQYF. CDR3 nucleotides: TGCGCCAGCAGCCTACAACAGGGTTACGAGCAGTACTTC.

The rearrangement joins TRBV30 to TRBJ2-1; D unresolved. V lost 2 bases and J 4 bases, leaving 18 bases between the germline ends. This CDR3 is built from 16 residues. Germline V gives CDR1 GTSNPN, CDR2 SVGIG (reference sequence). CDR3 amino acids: CAWSSRNGYRYNEQFF. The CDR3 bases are TGTGCCTGGAGTTCCCGTAACGGTTATAGATACAATGAGCAGTTCTTC.

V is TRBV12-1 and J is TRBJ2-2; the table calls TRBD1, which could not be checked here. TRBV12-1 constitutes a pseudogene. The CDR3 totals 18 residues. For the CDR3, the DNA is TGTGCCAGCAGCTTTGACTGGTACAGCCATGAGAACACCGGGGAGCTGTTTTTT. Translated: CASSFDWYSHENTGELFF.

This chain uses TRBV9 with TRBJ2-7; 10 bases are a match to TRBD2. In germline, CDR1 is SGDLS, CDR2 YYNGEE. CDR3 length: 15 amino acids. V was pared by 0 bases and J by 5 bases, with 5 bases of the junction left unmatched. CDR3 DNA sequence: TGTGCCAGCAGCGTAGAGGCTAGCGGGAGCGACGAGCAGTACTTC. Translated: CASSVEASGSDEQYF.

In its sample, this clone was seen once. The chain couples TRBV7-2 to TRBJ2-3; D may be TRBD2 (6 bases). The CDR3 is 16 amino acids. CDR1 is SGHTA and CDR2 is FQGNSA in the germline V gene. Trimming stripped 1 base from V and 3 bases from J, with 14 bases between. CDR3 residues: CASSLGDSRGTDTQYF. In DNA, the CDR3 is TGTGCCAGCAGCTTAGGGGACTCAAGAGGGACAGATACGCAGTATTTT.

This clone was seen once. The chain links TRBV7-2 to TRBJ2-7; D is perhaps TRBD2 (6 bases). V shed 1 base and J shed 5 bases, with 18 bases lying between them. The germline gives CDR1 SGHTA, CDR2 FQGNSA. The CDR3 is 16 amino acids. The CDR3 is CASSLEGVAVMNEQYF. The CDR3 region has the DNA TGTGCCAGCAGCTTAGAAGGGGTAGCGGTCATGAACGAGCAGTACTTC. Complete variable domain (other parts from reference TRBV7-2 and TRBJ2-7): GAGVSQSPSNKVTEKGKDVELRCDPISGHTALYWYRQSLGQGLEFLIYFQGNSAPDKSGLPSDRFSAERTGGSVSTLTIQRTQQEDSAVYLCASSLEGVAVMNEQYFGPGTRLTVT.

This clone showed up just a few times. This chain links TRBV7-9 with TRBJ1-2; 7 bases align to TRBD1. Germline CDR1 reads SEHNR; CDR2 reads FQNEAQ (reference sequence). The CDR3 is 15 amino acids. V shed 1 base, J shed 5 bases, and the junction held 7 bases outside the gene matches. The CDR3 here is CASSLGTGPLYGYTF. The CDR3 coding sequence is TGTGCCAGCAGCTTAGGGACAGGACCTCTTTATGGCTACACCTTC.

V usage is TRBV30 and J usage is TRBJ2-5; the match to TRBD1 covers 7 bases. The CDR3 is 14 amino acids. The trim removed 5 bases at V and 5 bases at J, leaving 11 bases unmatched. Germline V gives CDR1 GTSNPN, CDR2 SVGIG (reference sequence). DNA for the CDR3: TGTGCCTGGGGGGGACAGATACCATGGGAGACCCAGTACTTC. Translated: CAWGGQIPWETQYF.

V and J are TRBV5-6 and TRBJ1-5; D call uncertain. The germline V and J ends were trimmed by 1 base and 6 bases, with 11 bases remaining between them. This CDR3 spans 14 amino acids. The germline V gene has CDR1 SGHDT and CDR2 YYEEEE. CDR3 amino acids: CASSLREFGQPQHF. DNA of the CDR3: TGTGCCAGCAGCTTGCGGGAATTCGGTCAGCCCCAGCATTTT.

The chain's CDR3 is CASSPPGSDEQYF. The DNA of the CDR3 is TGTGCCAGCAGCCCCCCCGGGAGCGACGAGCAGTACTTC. This chain joins TRBV7-9 and TRBJ2-7; weak D call: TRBD2 (6 bases). The CDR3 runs to 13 residues. V shed 5 bases and J shed 5 bases, with 13 bases lying between them. The V gene's germline CDR1 is SEHNR and CDR2 FQNEAQ (reference sequence).

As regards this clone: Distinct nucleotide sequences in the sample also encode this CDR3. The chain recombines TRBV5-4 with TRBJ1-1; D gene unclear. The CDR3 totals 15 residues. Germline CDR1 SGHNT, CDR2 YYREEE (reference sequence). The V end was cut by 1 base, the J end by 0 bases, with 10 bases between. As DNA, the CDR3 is TGTGCCAGCAGCTTGTACGGGGAGGTGAACACTGAAGCTTTCTTT. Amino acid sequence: CASSLYGEVNTEAFF.

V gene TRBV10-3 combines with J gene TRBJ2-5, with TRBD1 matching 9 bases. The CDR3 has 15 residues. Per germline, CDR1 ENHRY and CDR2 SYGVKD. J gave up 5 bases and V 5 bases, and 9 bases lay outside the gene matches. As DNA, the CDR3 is TGTGCCATCAGTCCTCACAGGGGGCGGATGGAGACCCAGTACTTC. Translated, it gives CAISPHRGRMETQYF.

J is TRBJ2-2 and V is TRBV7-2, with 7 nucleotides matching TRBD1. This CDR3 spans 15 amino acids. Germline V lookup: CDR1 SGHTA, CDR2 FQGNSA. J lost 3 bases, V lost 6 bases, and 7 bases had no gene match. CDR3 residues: CASRGRQGYTGELFF. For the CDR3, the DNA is TGTGCCAGCAGGGGGAGACAGGGCTACACCGGGGAGCTGTTTTTT.

In DNA, the CDR3 is TGTGCCAGCAGTGATGAGGGGAACACTGAAGCTTTCTTT. Amino acid sequence: CASSDEGNTEAFF. The chain links TRBV6-5 to TRBJ1-1; D is unclear. The CDR3 consists of 13 residues. V was shortened by 5 bases and J by 1 base, with 8 bases between the two germline ends. Germline V gives CDR1 MNHEY, CDR2 SVGAGI.

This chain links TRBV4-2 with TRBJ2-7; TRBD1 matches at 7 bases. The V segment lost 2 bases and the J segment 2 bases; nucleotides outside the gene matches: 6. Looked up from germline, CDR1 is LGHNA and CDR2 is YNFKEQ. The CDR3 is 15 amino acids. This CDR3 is CASSQTGTDAYEQYF. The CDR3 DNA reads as TGTGCCAGCAGCCAAACCGGGACAGACGCCTACGAGCAGTACTTC.

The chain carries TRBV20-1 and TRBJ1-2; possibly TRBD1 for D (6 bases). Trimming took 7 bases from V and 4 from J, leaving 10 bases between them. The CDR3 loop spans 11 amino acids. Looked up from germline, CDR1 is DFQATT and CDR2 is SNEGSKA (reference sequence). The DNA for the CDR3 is TGCAGTGTAGTACAGGGCTATGGCTACACCTTC. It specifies CSVVQGYGYTF.

CDR3 DNA: TGTGCCAGCTCACCTCGGCAAGAGACCCAGTACTTC. This gives the protein CASSPRQETQYF. The chain links TRBV18 to TRBJ2-5; D remains unclear. Trimming stripped 3 bases from V and 2 bases from J, with 4 bases between. The CDR3 is made up of 12 amino acids. CDR1 is KGHSH, CDR2 LQKENI, per germline.

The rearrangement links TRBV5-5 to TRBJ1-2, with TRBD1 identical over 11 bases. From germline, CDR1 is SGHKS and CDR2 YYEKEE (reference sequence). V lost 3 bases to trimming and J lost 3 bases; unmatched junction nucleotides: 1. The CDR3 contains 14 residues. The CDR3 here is CASSWDRGYYGYTF. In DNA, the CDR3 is TGTGCCAGCAGCTGGGACAGGGGGTACTATGGCTACACCTTC.